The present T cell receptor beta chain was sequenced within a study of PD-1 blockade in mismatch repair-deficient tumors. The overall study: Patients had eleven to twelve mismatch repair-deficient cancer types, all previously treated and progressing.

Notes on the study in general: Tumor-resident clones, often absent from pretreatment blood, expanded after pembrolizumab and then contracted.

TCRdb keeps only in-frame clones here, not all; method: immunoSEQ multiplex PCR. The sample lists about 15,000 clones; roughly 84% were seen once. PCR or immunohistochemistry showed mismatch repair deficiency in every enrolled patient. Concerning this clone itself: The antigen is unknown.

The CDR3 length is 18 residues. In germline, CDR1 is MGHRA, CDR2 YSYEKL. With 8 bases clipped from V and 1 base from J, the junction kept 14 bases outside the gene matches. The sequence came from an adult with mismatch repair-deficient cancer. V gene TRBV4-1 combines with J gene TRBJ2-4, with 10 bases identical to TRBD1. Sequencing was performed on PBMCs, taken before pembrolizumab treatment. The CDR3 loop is CASAPGRQGAPAKNIQYF. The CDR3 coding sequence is TGCGCCAGCGCCCCAGGGAGACAGGGGGCTCCGGCCAAAAACATTCAGTACTTC.